This TCR beta chain was recovered during a study of blood T cell repertoires in COVID-19. Turning to the study itself: Acute-phase and convalescent COVID-19 samples originated in the United States, Italy and Spain.

This clone was observed a few times. Study members were between roughly 18 and 100 years old and lived in around 24 US regions. Participants' own reports of clinical history determined their cohort assignment. Using immunoSEQ multiplex PCR, the repertoire was profiled, and TCRdb retains in-frame clones only, with some absent. Among fewer than 250,000 clones, 70% to 90% were seen once, and the ten largest hold about 7.7%. This clonotype originated in a woman aged 40 to 55 with acute COVID-19. The sequencing input was PBMCs or T cells enriched from blood (not recorded which).

CDR3 sequence reads: CASSILGTGTGANVLTF. CDR3 in DNA: TGTGCCAGTAGTATATTAGGGACAGGGACCGGGGCCAACGTCCTGACTTTC. V gene TRBV19 combines with J gene TRBJ2-6; 9 nucleotides line up with TRBD1. The germline V gene has CDR1 LNHDA and CDR2 SQIVND (reference sequence). This CDR3 has 17 amino acids. The J segment lost 4 bases and the V segment lost 2 bases, leaving 6 bases of the junction unmatched.